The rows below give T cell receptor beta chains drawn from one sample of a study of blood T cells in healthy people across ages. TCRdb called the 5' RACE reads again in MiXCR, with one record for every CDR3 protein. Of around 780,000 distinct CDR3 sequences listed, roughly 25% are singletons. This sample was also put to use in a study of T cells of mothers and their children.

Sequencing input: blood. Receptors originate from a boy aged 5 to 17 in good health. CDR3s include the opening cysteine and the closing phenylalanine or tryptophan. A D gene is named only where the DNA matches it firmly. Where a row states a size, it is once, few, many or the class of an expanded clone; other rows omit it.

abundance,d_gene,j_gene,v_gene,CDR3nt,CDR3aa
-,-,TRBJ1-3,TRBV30,TGTGCCTGGTCTGTACGCATCTCTGGAGACACCATATATTTT,CAWSVRISGDTIYF
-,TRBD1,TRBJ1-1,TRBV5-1,TGCGCCAGCAGCTGGCTACAGGGGGTGAACACTGAAGCTTTCTTT,CASSWLQGVNTEAFF
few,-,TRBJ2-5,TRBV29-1,TGCAGCGTGGAGGGGGGCCGGGAGACCCAGTACTTC,CSVEGGRETQYF
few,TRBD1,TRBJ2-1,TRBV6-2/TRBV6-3,TGTGCCAGCAGCCGGGACAGGGGAAAAGACAATGAGCAGTTCTTC,CASSRDRGKDNEQFF
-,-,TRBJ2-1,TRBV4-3,TGCGCCAGCAGCCAAGTGTATGGCCCATACAATGAGCAGTTCTTC,CASSQVYGPYNEQFF
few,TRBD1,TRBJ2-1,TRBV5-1,TGCGCCAGCAGCCCGGACCACCGGGACAGGGGCCATGAGCAGTTCTTC,CASSPDHRDRGHEQFF
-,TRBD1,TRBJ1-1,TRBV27,TGTGCCAGCAGTTTATCGAACAGGGGAGACACTGAAGCTTTCTTT,CASSLSNRGDTEAFF
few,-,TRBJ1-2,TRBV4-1,TGCGCCAGCAGCCAACCCGTAACACTTTTAAACTATGGCTACACCTTC,CASSQPVTLLNYGYTF
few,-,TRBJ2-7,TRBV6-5,TGTGCCGGGACCCCCTTGAGGGAACACTACGAGCAGTACTTC,CAGTPLREHYEQYF
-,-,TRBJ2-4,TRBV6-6,TGTGCCAGCAGCCCCCAACTCGGGGAAGGAAACATTCAGTACTTC,CASSPQLGEGNIQYF
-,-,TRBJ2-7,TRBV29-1,TGCAGCGTTAGACCTCAGGTAAATAAGGCCTACGAGCAGTACTTC,CSVRPQVNKAYEQYF
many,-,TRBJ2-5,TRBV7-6,TGTGCCAGCAGCTTCCGGGGACCCCAAGAGACCCAGTACTTC,CASSFRGPQETQYF
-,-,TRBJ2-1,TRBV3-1,TGTGCCAGCAGCCAGGGAGTTCCCAATGAGCAGTTCTTC,CASSQGVPNEQFF
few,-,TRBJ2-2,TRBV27,TGTGCCAGCAGCTACCAAGGGCGGGGAATTCCCGGGGAGCTGTTTTTT,CASSYQGRGIPGELFF
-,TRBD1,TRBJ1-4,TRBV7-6,TGTGCCAGCAGCGCGGGACAGCATAATGAAAAACTGTTTTTT,CASSAGQHNEKLFF
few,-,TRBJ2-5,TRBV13,TGTGCCAGCAGCTTAGGTGGGCTACTTCAAGAGACCCAGTACTTC,CASSLGGLLQETQYF
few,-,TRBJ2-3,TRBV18,TGTGCCAGCTCACCTGGGGCCGTCTCAGATACGCAGTATTTT,CASSPGAVSDTQYF
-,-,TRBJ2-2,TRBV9,TGTGCCACTTCCCCCCCAGCGGGCGCGAACACCGGGGAGCTGTTTTTT,CATSPPAGANTGELFF
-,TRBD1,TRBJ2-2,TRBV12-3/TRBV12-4,TGTGCCAGCAGAACCCAACGGGACAGGGGACGTCCCGGGGAGCTGTTTTTT,CASRTQRDRGRPGELFF
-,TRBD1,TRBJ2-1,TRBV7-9,TGTGCCAGCAGCAGGTACCCAGGGGGTTACAATGAGCAGTTCTTC,CASSRYPGGYNEQFF
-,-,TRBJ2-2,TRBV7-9,TGTGCCAGCAGCACCACCGCTGACAGACAGGGGACTAGCTACCGGGAGCTGTTTTTT,CASSTTADRQGTSYRELFF
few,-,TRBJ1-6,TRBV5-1,TGCGCCAGCAGCTTGCTGACAGAGGATTCACCCCTCCACTTT,CASSLLTEDSPLHF
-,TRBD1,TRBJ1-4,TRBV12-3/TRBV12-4,TGTGCCAGCAGGCGGGGGACAGTTGAAAAACTGTTTTTT,CASRRGTVEKLFF
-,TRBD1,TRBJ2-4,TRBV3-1,TGTGCCAGCAGCCAACCCGGGACAGGGCGAGACATTCAGTACTTC,CASSQPGTGRDIQYF
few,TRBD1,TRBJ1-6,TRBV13,TGTGCCAGCAGCACAAACAGGGGGTCCATTAATTCACCCCTCCACTTT,CASSTNRGSINSPLHF
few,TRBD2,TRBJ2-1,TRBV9,TGTGCCAGCAGCGTAGGTTTGGCTAGCGGGGCGAATTACAATGAGCAGTTCTTC,CASSVGLASGANYNEQFF
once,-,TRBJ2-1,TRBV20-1,TGCAGTGCCCCGGACACCTCTGAGCAGTTCTTC,CSAPDTSEQFF
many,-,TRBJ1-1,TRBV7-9,TGTGCCAGCAGCTTAGGGCCACGAGGGGCTTTCTTT,CASSLGPRGAFF
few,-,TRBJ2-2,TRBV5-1,TGCGCCAGCAGCTTTATCGGCGGGGAGACCGGGGGGGAGCTGTTTTTT,CASSFIGGETGGELFF
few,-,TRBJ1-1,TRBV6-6,TGTGCCAGCAGTTACGAAATGGGGGCTCGAACTGAAGCTTTCTTT,CASSYEMGARTEAFF
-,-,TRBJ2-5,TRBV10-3,TGTGCCATCAGTGATCCAATGACCGGGACTCAGTACTTC,CAISDPMTGTQYF
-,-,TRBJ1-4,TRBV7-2,TGTGCCAGCAGCCCGTCGGCAGGGGTCTATGAAAAACTGTTTTTT,CASSPSAGVYEKLFF
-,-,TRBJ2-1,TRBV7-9,TGTGCCAGCAGCCCTCGGGACATGGAGCAGTTCTTC,CASSPRDMEQFF
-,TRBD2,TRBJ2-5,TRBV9,TGTGCCAGCAGCGTAGTGGGAGCGGGGAATGAAGAGACCCAGTACTTC,CASSVVGAGNEETQYF
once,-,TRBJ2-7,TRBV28,TGTGCCAGCAGTATCGGACTCAACGACGAGCAGTACTTC,CASSIGLNDEQYF
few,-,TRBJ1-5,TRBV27,TGTGCCAGCAGTTCTGCAGGCCTTTCTACCCAGCATTTT,CASSSAGLSTQHF
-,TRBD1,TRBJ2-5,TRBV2,TGTGCCAGCAGAGAAGGACAGGGCGCAGAGACCCAGTACTTC,CASREGQGAETQYF